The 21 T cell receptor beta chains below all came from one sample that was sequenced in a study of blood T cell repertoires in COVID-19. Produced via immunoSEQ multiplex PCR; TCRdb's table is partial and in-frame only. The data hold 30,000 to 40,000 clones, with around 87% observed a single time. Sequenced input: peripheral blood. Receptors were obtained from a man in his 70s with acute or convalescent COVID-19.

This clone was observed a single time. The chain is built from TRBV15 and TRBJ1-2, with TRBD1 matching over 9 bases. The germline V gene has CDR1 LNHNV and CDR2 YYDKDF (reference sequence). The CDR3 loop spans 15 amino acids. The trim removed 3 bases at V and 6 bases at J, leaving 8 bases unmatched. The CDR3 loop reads CATSRGDRATDGYTF. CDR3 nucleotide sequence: TGTGCCACCAGCAGGGGGGACAGGGCTACTGATGGCTACACCTTC.

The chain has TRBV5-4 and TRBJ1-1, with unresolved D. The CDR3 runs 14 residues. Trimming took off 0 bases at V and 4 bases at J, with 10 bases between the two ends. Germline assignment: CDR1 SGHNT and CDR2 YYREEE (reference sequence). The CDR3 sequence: CASSLVEGGTEAFF. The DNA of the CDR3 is TGTGCCAGCAGCTTGGTCGAGGGTGGCACTGAAGCTTTCTTT.

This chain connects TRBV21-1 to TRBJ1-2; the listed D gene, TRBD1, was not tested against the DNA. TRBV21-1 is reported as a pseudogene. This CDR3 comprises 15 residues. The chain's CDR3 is CASSDPRGKDSGYTF. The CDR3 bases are TGTGCCAGCAGCGATCCGAGGGGGAAGGATAGTGGCTACACCTTC.

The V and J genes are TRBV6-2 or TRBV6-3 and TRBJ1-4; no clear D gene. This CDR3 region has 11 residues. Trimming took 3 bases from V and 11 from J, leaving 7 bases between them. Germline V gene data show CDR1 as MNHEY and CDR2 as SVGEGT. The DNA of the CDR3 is TGTGCCAGCAGTTATGCGGGGAAACTGTTTTTT. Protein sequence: CASSYAGKLFF.

The CDR3, as DNA: TGCGCCAGCAGCGAAAACGCCGGGACAGGGGGCTACACCTTC. This codes for CASSENAGTGGYTF. V gene TRBV5-1 combines with J gene TRBJ1-2, with TRBD1 identical over 9 bases. The CDR3 spans 14 residues. V lost 4 bases to trimming and J lost 8 bases; unmatched junction nucleotides: 9. CDR1 is SGHRS, CDR2 YFSETQ, per germline.

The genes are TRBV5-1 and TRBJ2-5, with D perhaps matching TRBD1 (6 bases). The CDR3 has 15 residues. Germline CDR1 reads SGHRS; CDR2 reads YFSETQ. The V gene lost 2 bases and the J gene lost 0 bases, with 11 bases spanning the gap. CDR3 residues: CASSLRGSYQETQYF. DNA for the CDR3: TGCGCCAGCAGCTTAAGGGGGTCGTACCAAGAGACCCAGTACTTC.

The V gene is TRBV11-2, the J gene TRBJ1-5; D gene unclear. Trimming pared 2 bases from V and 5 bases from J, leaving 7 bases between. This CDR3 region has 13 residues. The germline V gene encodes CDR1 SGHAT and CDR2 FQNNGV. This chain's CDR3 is CASSLNGYQPQHF. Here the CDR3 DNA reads TGTGCCAGCAGCTTAAACGGGTATCAGCCCCAGCATTTT. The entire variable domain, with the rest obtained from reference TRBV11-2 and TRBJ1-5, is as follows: EAGVAQSPRYKIIEKRQSVAFWCNPISGHATLYWYQQILGQGPKLLIQFQNNGVVDDSQLPKDRFSAERLKGVDSTLKIQPAKLEDSAVYLCASSLNGYQPQHFGDGTRLSIL.

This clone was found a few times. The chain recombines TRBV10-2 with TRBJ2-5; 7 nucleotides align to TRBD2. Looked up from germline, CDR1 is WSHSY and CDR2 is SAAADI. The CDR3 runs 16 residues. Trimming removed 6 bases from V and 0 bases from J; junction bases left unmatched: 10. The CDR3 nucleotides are TGCGCCAGCAGGGCCGGGGCTAGCGGTAACCAAGAGACCCAGTACTTC. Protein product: CASRAGASGNQETQYF.

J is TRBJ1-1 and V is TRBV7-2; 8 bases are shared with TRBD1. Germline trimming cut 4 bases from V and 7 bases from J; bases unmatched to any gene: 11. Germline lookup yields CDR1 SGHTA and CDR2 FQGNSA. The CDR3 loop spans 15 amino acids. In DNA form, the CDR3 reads TGTGCCAGCAGCTCATTACAGGGGGGTGGAGGTGAAGCTTTCTTT. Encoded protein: CASSSLQGGGGEAFF.

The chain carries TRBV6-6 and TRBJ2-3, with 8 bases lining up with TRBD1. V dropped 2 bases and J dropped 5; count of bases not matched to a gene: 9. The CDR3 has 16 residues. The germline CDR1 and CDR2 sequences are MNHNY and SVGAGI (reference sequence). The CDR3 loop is CASSYHQGAAVDTQYF. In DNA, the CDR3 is TGTGCCAGCAGTTACCACCAGGGGGCCGCGGTAGATACGCAGTATTTT.

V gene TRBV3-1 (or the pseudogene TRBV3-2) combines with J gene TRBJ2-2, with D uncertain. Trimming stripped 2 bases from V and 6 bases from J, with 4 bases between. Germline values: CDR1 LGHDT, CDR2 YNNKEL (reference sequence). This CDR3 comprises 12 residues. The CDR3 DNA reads TGTGCCAGCAGCCAACGGGCCGGGGAGCTGTTTTTT. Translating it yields CASSQRAGELFF.

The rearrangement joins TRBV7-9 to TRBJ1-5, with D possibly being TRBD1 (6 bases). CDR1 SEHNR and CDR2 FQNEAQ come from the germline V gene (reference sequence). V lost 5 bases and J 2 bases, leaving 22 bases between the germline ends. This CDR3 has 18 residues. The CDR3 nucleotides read TGTGCCAGCAGCCCCTCGGGGGGGCGCTTTTTGGGCAATCAGCCCCAGCATTTT. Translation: CASSPSGGRFLGNQPQHF.

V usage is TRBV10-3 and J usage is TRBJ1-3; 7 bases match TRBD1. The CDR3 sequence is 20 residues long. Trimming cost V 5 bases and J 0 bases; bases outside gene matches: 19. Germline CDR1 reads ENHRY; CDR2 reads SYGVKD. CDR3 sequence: CAISTAGQPNPLSSGNTIYF. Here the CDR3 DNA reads TGTGCCATCAGTACCGCGGGACAGCCTAACCCTTTGAGCTCTGGAAACACCATATATTTT.

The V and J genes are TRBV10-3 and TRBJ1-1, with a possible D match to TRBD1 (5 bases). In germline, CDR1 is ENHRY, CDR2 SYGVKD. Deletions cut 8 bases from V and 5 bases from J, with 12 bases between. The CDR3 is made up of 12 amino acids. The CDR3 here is CAISFGGTEAFF. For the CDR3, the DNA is TGTGCCATCTCCTTCGGGGGGACTGAAGCTTTCTTT.

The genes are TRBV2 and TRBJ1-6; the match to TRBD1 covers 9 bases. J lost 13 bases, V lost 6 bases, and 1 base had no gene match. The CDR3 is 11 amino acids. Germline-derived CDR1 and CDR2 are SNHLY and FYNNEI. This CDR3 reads CASSGQGPLHF. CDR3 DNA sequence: TGTGCCAGCAGCGGACAGGGGCCCCTCCACTTT. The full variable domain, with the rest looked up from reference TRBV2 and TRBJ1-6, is EPEVTQTPSHQVTQMGQEVILRCVPISNHLYFYWYRQILGQKVEFLVSFYNNEISEKSEIFDDQFSVERPDGSNFTLKIRSTKLEDSAMYFCASSGQGPLHFGNGTRLTVT.

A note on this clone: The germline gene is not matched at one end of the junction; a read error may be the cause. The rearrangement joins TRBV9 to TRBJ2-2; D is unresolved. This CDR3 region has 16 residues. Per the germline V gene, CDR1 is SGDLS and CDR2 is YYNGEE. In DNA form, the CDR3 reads TGTGCCAGCAACGTAGGGTCGCGCGCGAACACCGGGGAGCTGTTTTTT. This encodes CASNVGSRANTGELFF.

The CDR3 coding sequence is TGTGCCAGCAGTTGGGCCGTTAACTATGGCTACACCTTC. Encoded protein: CASSWAVNYGYTF. This chain links TRBV12-3 or TRBV12-4 with TRBJ1-2; D not resolved. The CDR3 has 13 residues. Deletions cut 4 bases from V and 1 base from J, with 7 bases between.

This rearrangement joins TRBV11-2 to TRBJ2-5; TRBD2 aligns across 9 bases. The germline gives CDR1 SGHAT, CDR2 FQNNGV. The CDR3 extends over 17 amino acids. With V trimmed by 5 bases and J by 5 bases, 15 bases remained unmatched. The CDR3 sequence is CASSPDTAGGPWETQYF. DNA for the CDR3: TGTGCCAGCAGCCCGGATACCGCGGGAGGGCCGTGGGAGACCCAGTACTTC.

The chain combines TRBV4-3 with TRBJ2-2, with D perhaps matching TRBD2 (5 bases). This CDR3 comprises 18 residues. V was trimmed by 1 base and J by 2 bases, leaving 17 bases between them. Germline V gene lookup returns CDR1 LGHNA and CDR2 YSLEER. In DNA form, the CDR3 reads TGCGCCAGCAGCCAAGCCCCTACGGGCGGGTACAACACCGGGGAGCTGTTTTTT. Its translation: CASSQAPTGGYNTGELFF.

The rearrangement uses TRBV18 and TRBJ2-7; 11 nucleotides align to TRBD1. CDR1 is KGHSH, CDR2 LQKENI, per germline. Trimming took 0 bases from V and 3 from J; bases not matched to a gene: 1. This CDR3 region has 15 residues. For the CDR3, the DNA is TGTGCCAGCTCACCACCGGGACAGGGGGACTACGAGCAGTACTTC. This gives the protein CASSPPGQGDYEQYF. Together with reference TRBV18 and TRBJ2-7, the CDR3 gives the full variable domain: NAGVMQNPRHLVRRRGQEARLRCSPMKGHSHVYWYRQLPEEGLKFMVYLQKENIIDESGMPKERFSAEFPKEGPSILRIQQVVRGDSAAYFCASSPPGQGDYEQYFGPGTRLTVT.

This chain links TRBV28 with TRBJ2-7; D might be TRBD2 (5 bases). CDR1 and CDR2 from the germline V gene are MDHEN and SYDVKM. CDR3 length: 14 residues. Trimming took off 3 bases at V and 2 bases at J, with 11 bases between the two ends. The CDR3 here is CASSFGGRTYEQYF. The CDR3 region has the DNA TGTGCCAGCAGTTTTGGAGGTAGGACCTACGAGCAGTACTTC.